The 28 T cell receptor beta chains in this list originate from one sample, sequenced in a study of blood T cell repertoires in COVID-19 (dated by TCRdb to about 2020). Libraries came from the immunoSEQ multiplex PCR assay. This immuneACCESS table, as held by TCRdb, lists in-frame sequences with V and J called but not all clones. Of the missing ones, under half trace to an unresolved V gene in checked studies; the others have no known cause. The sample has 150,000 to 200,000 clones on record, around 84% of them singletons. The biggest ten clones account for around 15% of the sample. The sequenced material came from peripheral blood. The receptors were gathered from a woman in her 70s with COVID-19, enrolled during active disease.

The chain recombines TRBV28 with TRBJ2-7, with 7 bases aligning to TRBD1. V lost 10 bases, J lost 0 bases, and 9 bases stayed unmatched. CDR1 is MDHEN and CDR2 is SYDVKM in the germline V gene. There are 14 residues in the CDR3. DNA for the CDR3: TGTGCCACTCTTACGAGGGACAGCTCCTACGAGCAGTACTTC. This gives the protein CATLTRDSSYEQYF.

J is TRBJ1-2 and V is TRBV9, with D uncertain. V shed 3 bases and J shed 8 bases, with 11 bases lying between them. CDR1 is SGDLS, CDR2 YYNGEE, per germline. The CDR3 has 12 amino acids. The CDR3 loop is CASSGSGWGYTF. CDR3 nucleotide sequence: TGTGCCAGCAGCGGGTCCGGTTGGGGCTACACCTTC.

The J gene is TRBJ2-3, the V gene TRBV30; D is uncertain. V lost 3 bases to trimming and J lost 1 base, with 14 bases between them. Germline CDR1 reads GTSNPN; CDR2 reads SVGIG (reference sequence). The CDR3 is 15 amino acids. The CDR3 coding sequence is TGTGCCTGGAGCGTAGTAGGCGGCCGCACAGATACGCAGTATTTT. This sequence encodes CAWSVVGGRTDTQYF. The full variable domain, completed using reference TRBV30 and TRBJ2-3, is SQTIHQWPATLVQPVGSPLSLECTVEGTSNPNLYWYRQAAGRGLQLLFYSVGIGQISSEVPQNLSASRPQDRQFILSSKKLLLSDSGFYLCAWSVVGGRTDTQYFGPGTRLTVL.

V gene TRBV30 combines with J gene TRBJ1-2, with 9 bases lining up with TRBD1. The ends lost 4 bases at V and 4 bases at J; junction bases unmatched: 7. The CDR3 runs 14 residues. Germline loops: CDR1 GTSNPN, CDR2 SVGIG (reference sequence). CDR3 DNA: TGTGCCTGGACCGGGACAGGGCTAGGCTATGGCTACACCTTC. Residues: CAWTGTGLGYGYTF.

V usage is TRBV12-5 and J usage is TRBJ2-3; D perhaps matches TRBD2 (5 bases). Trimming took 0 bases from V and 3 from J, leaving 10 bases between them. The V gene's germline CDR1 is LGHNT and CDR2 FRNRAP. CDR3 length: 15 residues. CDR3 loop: CASGLVRDGTDTQYF. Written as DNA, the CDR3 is TGTGCTAGTGGTTTGGTACGGGATGGGACAGATACGCAGTATTTT.

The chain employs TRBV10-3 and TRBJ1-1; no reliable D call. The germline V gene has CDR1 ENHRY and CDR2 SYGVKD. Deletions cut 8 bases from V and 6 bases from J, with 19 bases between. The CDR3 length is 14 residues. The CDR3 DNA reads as TGTGCCATCTTGTCGAGTGCCACCTCCGCTGAAGCTTTCTTT. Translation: CAILSSATSAEAFF.

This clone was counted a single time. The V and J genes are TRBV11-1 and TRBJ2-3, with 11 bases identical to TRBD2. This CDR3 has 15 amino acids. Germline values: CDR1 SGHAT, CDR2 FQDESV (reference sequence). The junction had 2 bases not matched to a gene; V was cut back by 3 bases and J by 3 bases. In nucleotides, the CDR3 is TGTGCCAGCAGCTTGGGGACTAGCGGTACAGATACGCAGTATTTT. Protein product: CASSLGTSGTDTQYF.

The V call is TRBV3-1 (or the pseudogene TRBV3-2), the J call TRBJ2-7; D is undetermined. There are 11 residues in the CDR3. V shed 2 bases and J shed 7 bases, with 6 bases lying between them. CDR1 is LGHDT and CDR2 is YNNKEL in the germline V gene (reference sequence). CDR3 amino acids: CASSQSQEQYF. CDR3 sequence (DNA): TGTGCCAGCAGCCAAAGTCAGGAGCAGTACTTC.

Here the CDR3 reads CASSLVLGGSGANVLTF. CDR3 bases: TGTGCCAGCAGCTTAGTGCTGGGGGGGTCTGGGGCCAACGTCCTGACTTTC. The gene calls are TRBV7-9 and TRBJ2-6; 7 bases fit TRBD2. The V segment lost 1 base and the J segment 1 base; nucleotides outside the gene matches: 4. The CDR3 has 17 residues. CDR1 is SEHNR, CDR2 FQNEAQ, per germline (reference sequence).

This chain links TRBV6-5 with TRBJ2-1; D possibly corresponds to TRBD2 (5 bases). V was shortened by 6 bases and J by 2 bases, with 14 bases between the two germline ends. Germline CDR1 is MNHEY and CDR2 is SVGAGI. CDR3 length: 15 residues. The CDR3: CASRSRGNAYNEQFF. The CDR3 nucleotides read TGTGCCAGCAGGTCCCGGGGAAACGCCTACAATGAGCAGTTCTTC.

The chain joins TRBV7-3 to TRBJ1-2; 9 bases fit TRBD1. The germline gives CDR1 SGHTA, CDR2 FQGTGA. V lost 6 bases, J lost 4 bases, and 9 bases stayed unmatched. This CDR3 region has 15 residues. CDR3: CASRQTGGSGYGYTF. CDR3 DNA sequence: TGTGCCAGCAGACAAACAGGGGGCTCAGGCTATGGCTACACCTTC.

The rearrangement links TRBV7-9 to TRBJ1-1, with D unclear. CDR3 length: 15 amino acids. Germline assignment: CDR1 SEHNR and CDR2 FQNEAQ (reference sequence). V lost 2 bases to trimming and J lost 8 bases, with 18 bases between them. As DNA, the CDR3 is TGTGCCAGCAGCTTATCCTTGACCGGGAAAAGCGAAGCTTTCTTT. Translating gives CASSLSLTGKSEAFF.

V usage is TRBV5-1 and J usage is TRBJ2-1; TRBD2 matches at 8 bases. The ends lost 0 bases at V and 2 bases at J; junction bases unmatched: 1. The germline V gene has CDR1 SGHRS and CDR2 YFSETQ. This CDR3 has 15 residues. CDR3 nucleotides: TGCGCCAGCAGCTTGGAGGGACTAGCCTACAATGAGCAGTTCTTC. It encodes CASSLEGLAYNEQFF.

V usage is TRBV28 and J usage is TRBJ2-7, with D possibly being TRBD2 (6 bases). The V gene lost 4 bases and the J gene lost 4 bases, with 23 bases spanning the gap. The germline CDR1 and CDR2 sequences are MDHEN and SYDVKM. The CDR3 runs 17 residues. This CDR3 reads CASSSPAGSDNPYEQYF. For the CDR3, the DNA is TGTGCCAGCAGTTCCCCAGCGGGCTCAGACAACCCTTACGAGCAGTACTTC.

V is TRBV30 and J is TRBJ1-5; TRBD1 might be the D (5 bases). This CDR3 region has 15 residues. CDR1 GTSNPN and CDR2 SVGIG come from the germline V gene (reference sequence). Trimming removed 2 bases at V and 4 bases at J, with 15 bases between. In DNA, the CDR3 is TGTGCCTGGAGTCCCGGGGGGGGAGGGAATCAGCCCCAGCATTTT. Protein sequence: CAWSPGGGGNQPQHF. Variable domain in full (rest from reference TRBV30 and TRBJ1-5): SQTIHQWPATLVQPVGSPLSLECTVEGTSNPNLYWYRQAAGRGLQLLFYSVGIGQISSEVPQNLSASRPQDRQFILSSKKLLLSDSGFYLCAWSPGGGGNQPQHFGDGTRLSIL.

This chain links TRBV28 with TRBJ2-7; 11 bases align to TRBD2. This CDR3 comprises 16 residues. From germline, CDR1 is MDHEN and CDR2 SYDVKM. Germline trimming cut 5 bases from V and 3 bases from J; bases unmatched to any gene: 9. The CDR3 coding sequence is TGTGCCAGCAGTGCAAGACTAGCGGGGCTACTCTACGAGCAGTACTTC. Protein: CASSARLAGLLYEQYF.

The CDR3 here is CAWSPDIYNSPLHF. The CDR3 nucleotides are TGTGCCTGGAGCCCCGACATCTATAATTCACCCCTCCACTTT. This chain connects TRBV30 to TRBJ1-6; D is unclear. V lost 3 bases and J 3 bases, leaving 9 bases between the germline ends. This CDR3 region has 14 residues. The germline V gene has CDR1 GTSNPN and CDR2 SVGIG (reference sequence).

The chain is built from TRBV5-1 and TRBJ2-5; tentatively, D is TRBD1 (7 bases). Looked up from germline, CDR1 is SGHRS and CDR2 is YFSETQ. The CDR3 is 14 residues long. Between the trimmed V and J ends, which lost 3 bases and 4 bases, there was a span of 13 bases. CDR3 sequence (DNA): TGCGCCAGCAGCTGGGGGACAGCGGGAGAGACCCAGTACTTC. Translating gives CASSWGTAGETQYF.

CDR3 region: CASSQSTSGSRTDTQYF. CDR3 DNA sequence: TGTGCCAGCAGCCAATCGACTAGCGGGAGTCGGACAGATACGCAGTATTTT. This chain uses TRBV7-6 with TRBJ2-3, with TRBD2 matching over 12 bases. The CDR3 totals 17 residues. Germline CDR1 reads SGHVS; CDR2 reads FNYEAQ. J gave up 3 bases and V 5 bases, and 9 bases lay outside the gene matches.

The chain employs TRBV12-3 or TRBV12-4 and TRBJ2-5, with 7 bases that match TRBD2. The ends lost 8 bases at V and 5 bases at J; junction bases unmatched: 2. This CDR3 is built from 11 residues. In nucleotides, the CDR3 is TGTGCCAGCGCGCGGGGGGAGACCCAGTACTTC. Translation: CASARGETQYF.

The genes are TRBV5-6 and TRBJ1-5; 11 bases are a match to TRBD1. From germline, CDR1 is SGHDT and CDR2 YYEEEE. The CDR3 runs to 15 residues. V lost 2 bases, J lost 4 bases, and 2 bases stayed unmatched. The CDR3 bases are TGTGCCAGCAGCTTTGGGACAGGGGGGAATCAGCCCCAGCATTTT. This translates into CASSFGTGGNQPQHF.

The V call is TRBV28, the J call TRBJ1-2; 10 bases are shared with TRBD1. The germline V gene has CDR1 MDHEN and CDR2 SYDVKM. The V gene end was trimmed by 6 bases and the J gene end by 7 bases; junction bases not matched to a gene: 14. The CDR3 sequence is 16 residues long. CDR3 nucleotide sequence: TGTGCCAGCAGATCGGGGACAGGGGCTCCGGGGGGTGGCTACACCTTC. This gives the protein CASRSGTGAPGGGYTF.

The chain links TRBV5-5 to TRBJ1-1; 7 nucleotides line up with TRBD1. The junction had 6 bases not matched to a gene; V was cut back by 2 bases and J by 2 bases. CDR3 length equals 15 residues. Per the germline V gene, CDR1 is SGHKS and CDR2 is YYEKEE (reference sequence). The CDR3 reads CASSLWTGLNTEAFF. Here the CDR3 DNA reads TGTGCCAGCAGCTTATGGACAGGTCTCAACACTGAAGCTTTCTTT.

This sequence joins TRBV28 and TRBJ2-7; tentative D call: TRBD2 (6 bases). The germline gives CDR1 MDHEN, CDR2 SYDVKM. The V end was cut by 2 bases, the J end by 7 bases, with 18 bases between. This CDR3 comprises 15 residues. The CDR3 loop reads CASSLAGLPANEQYF. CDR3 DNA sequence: TGTGCCAGCAGTTTAGCGGGACTCCCCGCGAATGAGCAGTACTTC. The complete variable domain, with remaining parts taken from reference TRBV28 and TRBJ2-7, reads DVKVTQSSRYLVKRTGEKVFLECVQDMDHENMFWYRQDPGLGLRLIYFSYDVKMKEKGDIPEGYSVSREKKERFSLILESASTNQTSMYLCASSLAGLPANEQYFGPGTRLTVT.

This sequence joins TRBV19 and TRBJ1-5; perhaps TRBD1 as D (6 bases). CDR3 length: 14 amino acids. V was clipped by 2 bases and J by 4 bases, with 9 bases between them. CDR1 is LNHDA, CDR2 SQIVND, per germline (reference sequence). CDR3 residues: CASSIPTGNQPQHF. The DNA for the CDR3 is TGTGCCAGTAGTATACCCACAGGGAATCAGCCCCAGCATTTT.

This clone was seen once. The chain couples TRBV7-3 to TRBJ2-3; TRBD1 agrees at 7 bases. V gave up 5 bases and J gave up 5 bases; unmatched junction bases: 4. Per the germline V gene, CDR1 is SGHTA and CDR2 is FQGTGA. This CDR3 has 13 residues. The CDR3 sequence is CASSRPGGDTQYF. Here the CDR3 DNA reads TGTGCCAGCAGCAGACCAGGGGGAGATACGCAGTATTTT.

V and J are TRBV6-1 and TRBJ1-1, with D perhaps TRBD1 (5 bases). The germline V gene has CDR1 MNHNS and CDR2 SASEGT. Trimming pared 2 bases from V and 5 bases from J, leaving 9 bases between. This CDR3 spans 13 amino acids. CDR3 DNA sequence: TGTGCCAGCAGTGAACAGGGCAATACTGAAGCTTTCTTT. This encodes CASSEQGNTEAFF.

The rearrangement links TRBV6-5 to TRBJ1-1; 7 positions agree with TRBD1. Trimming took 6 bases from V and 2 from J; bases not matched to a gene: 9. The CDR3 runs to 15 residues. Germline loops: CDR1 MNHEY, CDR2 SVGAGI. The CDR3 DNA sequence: TGTGCCAGCAGGCCAATAGACAGGGACAACACTGAAGCTTTCTTT. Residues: CASRPIDRDNTEAFF.